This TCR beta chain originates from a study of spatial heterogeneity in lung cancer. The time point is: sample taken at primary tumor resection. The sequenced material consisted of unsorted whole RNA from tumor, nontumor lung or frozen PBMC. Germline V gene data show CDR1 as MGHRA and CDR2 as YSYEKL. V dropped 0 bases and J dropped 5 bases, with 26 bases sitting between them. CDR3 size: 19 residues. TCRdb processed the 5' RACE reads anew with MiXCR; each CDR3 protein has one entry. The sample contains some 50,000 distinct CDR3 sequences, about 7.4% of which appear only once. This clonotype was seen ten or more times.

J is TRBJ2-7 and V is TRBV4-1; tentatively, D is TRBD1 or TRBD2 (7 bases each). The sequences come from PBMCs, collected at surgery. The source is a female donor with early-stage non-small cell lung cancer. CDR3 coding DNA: TGCGCCAGCAGCCAAGAGGCGGGGGTTACCGGGACAGAGGTCGACGAGCAGTACTTC. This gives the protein CASSQEAGVTGTEVDEQYF.